This T cell receptor (beta chain) stems from a study of T cell responses to AZD1222 COVID-19 vaccine. General study findings and limits: Vaccination with two AZD1222 doses was followed by a rise in Spike-specific TCR breadth and depth. Possibly, clonal diversity was underestimated; donors were largely white British and included more females. Nearly half of unique spike-specific TCRs reportedly avoided B.1.351 and B.1.1.7 mutated regions.

The method was immunoSEQ multiplex PCR; TCRdb's version includes in-frame clones alone and lacks a portion of them. Of approximately 70,000 clones in the sample, 60% to 85% are singletons; the top ten hold around 48%. V was trimmed by 1 base and J by 3 bases, leaving 4 bases between them. CDR1 SEHNR and CDR2 FQNEAQ come from the germline V gene (reference sequence). The CDR3 covers 12 residues. The sample holds a few counts of this clone. Its antigen is still unknown. Samples with a second dose at about 4 or about 12 weeks were pooled together. V and J are TRBV7-9 and TRBJ2-7; D unclear. This sequence originates from an adult who received the AZD1222 COVID-19 vaccine. This specimen consisted of peripheral blood, obtained 28 days after the second AZD1222 dose. For the CDR3, the DNA is TGTGCCAGCAGCTTAGTACTCTACGAGCAGTACTTC. Its protein is CASSLVLYEQYF.